This TCR beta chain was found in a study of blood T cell repertoires in COVID-19. Germline V gene sequence: CDR1 SGHDT, CDR2 YYEEEE. The CDR3 length is 12 residues. V shed 4 bases and J shed 3 bases, with 7 bases lying between them. The table came from immunoSEQ multiplex PCR; TCRdb's copy has only in-frame clones and leaves some out. The table records 490,000 or so clones, 70% to 90% of them present only once. This clone was found once. Sequences were obtained from PBMCs or T cells enriched from blood (not recorded which). The TCR was taken from a woman aged 60-70 years who had recovered from COVID-19. The V gene is TRBV5-6, the J gene TRBJ1-2; tentatively, D is TRBD1 (5 bases). The DNA for the CDR3 is TGTGCCAGCAGCGACAGCGACTATGGCTACACCTTC. Protein: CASSDSDYGYTF.